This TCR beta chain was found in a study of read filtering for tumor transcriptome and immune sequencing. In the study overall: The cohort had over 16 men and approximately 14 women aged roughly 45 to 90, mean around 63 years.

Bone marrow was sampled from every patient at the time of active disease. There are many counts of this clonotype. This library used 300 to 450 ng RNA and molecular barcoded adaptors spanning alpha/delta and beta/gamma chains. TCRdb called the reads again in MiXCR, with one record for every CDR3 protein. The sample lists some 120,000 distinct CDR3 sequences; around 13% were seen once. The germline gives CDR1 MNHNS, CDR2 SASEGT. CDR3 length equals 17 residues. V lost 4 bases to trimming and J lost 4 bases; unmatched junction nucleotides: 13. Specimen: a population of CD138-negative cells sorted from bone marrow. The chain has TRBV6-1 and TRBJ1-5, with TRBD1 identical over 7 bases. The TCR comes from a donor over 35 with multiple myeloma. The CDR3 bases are TGTGCCAGCAGTGGACCGATAAGGGGGCTGGGGAATCAGCCCCAGCATTTT. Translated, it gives CASSGPIRGLGNQPQHF.